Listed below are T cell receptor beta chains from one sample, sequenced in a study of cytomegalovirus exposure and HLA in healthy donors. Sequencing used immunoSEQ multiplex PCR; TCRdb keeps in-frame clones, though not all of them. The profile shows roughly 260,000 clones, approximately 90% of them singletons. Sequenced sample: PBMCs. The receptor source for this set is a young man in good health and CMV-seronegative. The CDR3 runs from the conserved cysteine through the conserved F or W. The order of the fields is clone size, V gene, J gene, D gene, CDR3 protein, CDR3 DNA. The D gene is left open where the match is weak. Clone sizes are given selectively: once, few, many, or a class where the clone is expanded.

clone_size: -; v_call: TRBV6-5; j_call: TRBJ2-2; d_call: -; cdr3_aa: CASSYDIGTGELFF; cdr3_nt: TGTGCCAGCAGTTACGACATTGGCACCGGGGAGCTGTTTTTT
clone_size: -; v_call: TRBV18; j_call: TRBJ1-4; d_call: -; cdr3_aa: CASSLYTATNEKLFF; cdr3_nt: TGTGCCAGCTCACTATACACAGCAACTAATGAAAAACTGTTTTTT
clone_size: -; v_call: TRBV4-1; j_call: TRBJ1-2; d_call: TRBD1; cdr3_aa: CASSQEFRTGDTGGYTF; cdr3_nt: TGCGCCAGCAGCCAAGAATTCAGGACAGGGGATACAGGCGGCTACACCTTC
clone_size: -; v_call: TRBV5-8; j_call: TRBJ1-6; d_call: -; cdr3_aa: CASSMEWPPLHF; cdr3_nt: TGTGCCAGCAGCATGGAGTGGCCACCCCTCCACTTT
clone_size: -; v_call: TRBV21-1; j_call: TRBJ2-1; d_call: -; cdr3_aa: CASSKAAGQDINEQFF; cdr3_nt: TGTGCCAGCAGCAAAGCTGCGGGACAGGACATCAATGAGCAGTTCTTC
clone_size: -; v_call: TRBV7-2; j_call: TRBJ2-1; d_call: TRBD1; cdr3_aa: CASRPPGGPHNEQFF; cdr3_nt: TGTGCCAGCAGACCCCCAGGGGGCCCCCACAATGAGCAGTTCTTC
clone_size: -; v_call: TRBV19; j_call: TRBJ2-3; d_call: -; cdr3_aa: CASSLAATDTQYF; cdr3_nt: TGTGCCAGTAGTTTGGCGGCAACGGATACGCAGTATTTT
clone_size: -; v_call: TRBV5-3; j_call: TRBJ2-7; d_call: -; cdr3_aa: CARIHPPAGASYEQYF; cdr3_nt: TGTGCCAGAATCCACCCCCCGGCGGGTGCATCCTACGAGCAGTACTTC
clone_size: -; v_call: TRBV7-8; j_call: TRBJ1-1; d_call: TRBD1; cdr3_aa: CASSLRVTGDTEAFF; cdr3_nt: TGTGCCAGCAGCCTTCGGGTCACAGGGGATACTGAAGCTTTCTTT
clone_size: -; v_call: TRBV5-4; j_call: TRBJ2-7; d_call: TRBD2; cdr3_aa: CASSSVVGSGSYEQYF; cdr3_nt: TGTGCCAGCAGCTCAGTGGTGGGTAGCGGGAGCTACGAGCAGTACTTC
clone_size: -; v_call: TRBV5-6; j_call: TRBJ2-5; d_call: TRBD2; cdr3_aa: CASSLAGLAGGHGETQYF; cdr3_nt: TGTGCCAGCAGCTTGGCGGGACTAGCGGGGGGGCACGGGGAGACCCAGTACTTC
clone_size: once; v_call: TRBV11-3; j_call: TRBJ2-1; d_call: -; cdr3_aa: CASSLTRGSSYNEQFF; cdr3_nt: TGTGCCAGCAGCCTTACTCGCGGAAGCTCCTACAATGAGCAGTTCTTC
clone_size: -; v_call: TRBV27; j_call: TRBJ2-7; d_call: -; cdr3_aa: CASSLIQGEQYF; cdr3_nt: TGTGCCAGCAGTTTAATCCAGGGCGAGCAGTACTTC
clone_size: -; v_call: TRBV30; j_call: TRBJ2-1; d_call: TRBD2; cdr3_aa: CAWDLAGSYNEQFF; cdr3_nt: TGTGCCTGGGACCTAGCGGGGTCCTACAATGAGCAGTTCTTC
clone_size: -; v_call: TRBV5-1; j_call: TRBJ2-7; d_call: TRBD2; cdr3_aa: CASSRIAGALGEQYF; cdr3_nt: TGCGCCAGCAGCCGGATAGCGGGGGCCCTGGGCGAGCAGTACTTC
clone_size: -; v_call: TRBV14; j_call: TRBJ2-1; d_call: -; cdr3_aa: CASSQDLIRSGNEQFF; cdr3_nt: TGTGCCAGCAGCCAAGATTTGATCCGGAGCGGCAATGAGCAGTTCTTC
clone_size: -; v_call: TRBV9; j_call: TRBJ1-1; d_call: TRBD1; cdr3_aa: CASSVGRGQGSASTEAFF; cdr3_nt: TGTGCCAGCAGCGTAGGGCGGGGACAGGGGAGTGCGAGCACTGAAGCTTTCTTT
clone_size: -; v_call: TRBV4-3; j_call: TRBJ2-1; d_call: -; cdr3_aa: CASSQDLTFPTNEQFF; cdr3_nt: TGCGCCAGCAGCCAAGATTTGACTTTTCCTACCAATGAGCAGTTCTTC
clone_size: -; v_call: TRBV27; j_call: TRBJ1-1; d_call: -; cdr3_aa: CASSLGVGAPSTEAFF; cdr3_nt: TGTGCCAGCAGTCTTGGAGTAGGGGCGCCCAGCACTGAAGCTTTCTTT
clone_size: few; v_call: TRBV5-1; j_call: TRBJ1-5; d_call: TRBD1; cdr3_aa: CASSLAGQKGQPQHF; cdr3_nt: TGCGCCAGCAGCTTGGCGGGACAGAAAGGTCAGCCCCAGCATTTT
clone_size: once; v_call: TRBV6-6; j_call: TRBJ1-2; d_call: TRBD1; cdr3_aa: CASSLGQAYGYTF; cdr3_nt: TGTGCCAGCAGTCTGGGACAGGCCTATGGCTACACCTTC
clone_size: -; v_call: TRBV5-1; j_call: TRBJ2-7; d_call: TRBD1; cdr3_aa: CASSLPGTGLSEQYF; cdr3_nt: TGCGCCAGCAGCCTCCCCGGGACAGGGTTGAGCGAGCAGTACTTC